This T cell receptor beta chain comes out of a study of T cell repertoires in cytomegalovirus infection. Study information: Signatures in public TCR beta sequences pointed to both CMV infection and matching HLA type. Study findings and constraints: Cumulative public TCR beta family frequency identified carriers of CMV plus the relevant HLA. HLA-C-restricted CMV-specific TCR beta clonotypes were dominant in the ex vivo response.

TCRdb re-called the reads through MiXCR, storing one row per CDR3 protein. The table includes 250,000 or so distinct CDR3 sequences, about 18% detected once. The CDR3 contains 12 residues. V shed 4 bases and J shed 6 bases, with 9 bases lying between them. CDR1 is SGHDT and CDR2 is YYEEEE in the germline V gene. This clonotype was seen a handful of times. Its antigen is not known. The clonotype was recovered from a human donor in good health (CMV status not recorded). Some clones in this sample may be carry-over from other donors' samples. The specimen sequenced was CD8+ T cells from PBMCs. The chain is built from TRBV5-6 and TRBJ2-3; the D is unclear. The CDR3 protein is CASSPTRDTQYF. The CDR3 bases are TGTGCCAGCAGCCCTACTCGGGATACGCAGTATTTT.